This T cell receptor (beta chain) originates from a study of Ad26.COV2.S vaccination and SARS-CoV-2 variants. Treatment specified: 15 to 20 received Ad26.COV2.S at low or high dose, single or two shots; 5 received placebo; per-sample allocation not given. Samples were taken on day 63 after the first vaccine or placebo injection. The vaccine delivered Wuhan-strain SARS-CoV-2 spike through an Ad26 vector. Overall study results and limits: In TCR breadth and depth analyses, total T cell responses may have been underestimated.

As regards this clone: Its antigen remains unknown.

The assay was immunoSEQ multiplex PCR, and TCRdb's table has in-frame clones only and misses some. The sample carries approximately 500,000 clones, around 88% recorded once. With 4 bases clipped from V and 5 bases from J, the junction kept 1 base outside the gene matches. Per germline, CDR1 SNHLY and CDR2 FYNNEI. This CDR3 has 12 residues. The receptor's source is a person aged 18-60 years who received the Ad26.COV2.S COVID-19 vaccine or a placebo. The specimen was peripheral blood, collected in a trial of Ad26.COV2.S vaccine versus placebo. The V call is TRBV2, the J call TRBJ1-1, with 7 bases identical to TRBD1. In DNA form, the CDR3 reads TGTGCCAGCAGTGTACAGGGGACTGAAGCTTTCTTT. Translating gives CASSVQGTEAFF.